In its sample, the clone carrying this TCR beta chain was seen many times. The target antigen is unknown. Deletions cut 1 base from V and 6 bases from J, with 11 bases between. The CDR3 is made up of 14 amino acids. Germline V gene data show CDR1 as SGHTA and CDR2 as FQGNSA. This sample was taken from a study of CD8 T cells in ankylosing spondylitis. Findings and limits, study-wide: Seemingly characteristic of ankylosing spondylitis blood was a TCR beta motif consisting of 7 or 8 highly homologous variants.

Library preparation for TCR beta used quantitative 5'-RACE with molecular barcodes. Using its own MiXCR run on the 5' RACE reads, TCRdb lists one record per CDR3 protein. Altogether some 150,000 distinct CDR3 sequences are present, roughly an eighth being singletons, with the ten largest covering 3.5% to 5%. The genes are TRBV7-2 and TRBJ2-3; no firm D call. The source is a female donor with ankylosing spondylitis or in good health (not recorded which). Sequencing was done on a sample of blood, either unsorted or a sorted T cell fraction (not recorded which). The CDR3 DNA is TGTGCCAGCAGCTTAGTTGGGCGGACGGATACGCAGTATTTT. This codes for CASSLVGRTDTQYF.